This T cell receptor (beta chain) was identified during a study of cytomegalovirus exposure and HLA in healthy donors. The CDR3 is 14 residues long. V was trimmed by 5 bases and J by 5 bases, leaving 15 bases between them. Per germline, CDR1 SGHTA and CDR2 FQGNSA. The PCR employed 60 Vbeta primers together with 13 Jbeta primers. TCRdb keeps only in-frame clones here, not all; method: immunoSEQ multiplex PCR. This sample has under 200,000 clones, with roughly 80% found just once. The sequenced sample was PBMCs. V is TRBV7-2 and J is TRBJ2-5; no clear D. This clonotype was obtained from a woman in her late teens or twenties in good health and CMV-seronegative. CDR3 residues: CASSLQLGRETQYF. The CDR3 nucleotides are TGTGCCAGCAGCCTACAGTTGGGCAGGGAGACCCAGTACTTC. Full variable domain (missing parts from reference TRBV7-2 and TRBJ2-5): GAGVSQSPSNKVTEKGKDVELRCDPISGHTALYWYRQSLGQGLEFLIYFQGNSAPDKSGLPSDRFSAERTGGSVSTLTIQRTQQEDSAVYLCASSLQLGRETQYFGPGTRLLVL.